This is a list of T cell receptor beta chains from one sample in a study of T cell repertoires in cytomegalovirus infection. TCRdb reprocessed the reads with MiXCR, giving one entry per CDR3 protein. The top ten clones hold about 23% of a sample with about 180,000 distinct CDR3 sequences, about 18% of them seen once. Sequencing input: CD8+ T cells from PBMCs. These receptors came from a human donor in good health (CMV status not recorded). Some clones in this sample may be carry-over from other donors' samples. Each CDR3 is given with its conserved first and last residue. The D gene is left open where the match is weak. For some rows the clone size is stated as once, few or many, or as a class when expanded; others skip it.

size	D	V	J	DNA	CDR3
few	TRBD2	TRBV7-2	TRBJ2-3	TGTGCCAGCAGCTGGGATTCTAGCGGGGGCACAGATACGCAGTATTTT	CASSWDSSGGTDTQYF
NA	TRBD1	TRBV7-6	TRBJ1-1	TGTGCCAGCAGCATAGCTACAGGGGGAGCTGAAGCTTTCTTT	CASSIATGGAEAFF
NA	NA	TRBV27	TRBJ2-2	TGTGCCAGCAGTGCCCTCCCCGGGACCGGGGAGCTGTTTTTT	CASSALPGTGELFF
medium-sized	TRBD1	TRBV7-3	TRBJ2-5	TGTGCCAGCAGCTCGCCGGACAGGGGAGGTGTGGAGACCCAGTACTTC	CASSSPDRGGVETQYF
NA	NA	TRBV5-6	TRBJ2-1	TGTGCCAGCAGCGGCAAGAGGGAGCAGTTCTTC	CASSGKREQFF
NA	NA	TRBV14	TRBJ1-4	TGTGCCAGCAGCCGATCAGGAAGTTTGCGGAATGAAAAACTGTTTTTT	CASSRSGSLRNEKLFF
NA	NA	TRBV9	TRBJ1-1	TGTGCCAGCAGCGTAAGGGACTACACTGAAGCTTTCTTT	CASSVRDYTEAFF
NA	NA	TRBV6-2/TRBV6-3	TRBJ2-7	TGTGCCAGCTGGCAACCGGGGGTATACGAGCAGTACTTC	CASWQPGVYEQYF
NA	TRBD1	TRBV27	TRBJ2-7	TGTGCCAGCAGCCACAGGGGTTATCGCTACGAGCAGTACTTC	CASSHRGYRYEQYF
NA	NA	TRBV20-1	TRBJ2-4	TGCAGTGCTACCTACGAAGCCAAAAACATTCAGTACTTC	CSATYEAKNIQYF
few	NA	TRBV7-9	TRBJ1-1	TGTGCCAGCAGCCCCCATGACAGCCGCGTGAACACTGAAGCTTTCTTT	CASSPHDSRVNTEAFF
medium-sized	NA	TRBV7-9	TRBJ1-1	TGTGCCAGCGGCGGGCGGGAGGAGGACACTGAAGCTTTCTTT	CASGGREEDTEAFF
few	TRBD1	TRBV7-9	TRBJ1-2	TGTGCCAGCAGCCCCGGGACAGGGCTCCCCTATGGCTACACCTTC	CASSPGTGLPYGYTF
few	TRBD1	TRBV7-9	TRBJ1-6	TGTGCCAGCAGCTCGCGGGACAGCGGTCGGATAAATTCACCCCTCCACTTT	CASSSRDSGRINSPLHF
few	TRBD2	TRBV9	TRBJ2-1	TGTGCCAGCAGCAATAGCGGGGGGGCCTACAATGAGCAGTTCTTC	CASSNSGGAYNEQFF
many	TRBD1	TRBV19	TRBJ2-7	TGTGCCAGTAGTATAATTGGGGACAGCACCTACGAGCAGTACTTC	CASSIIGDSTYEQYF
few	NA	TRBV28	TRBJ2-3	TGTGCCAGCAGTTTAGGGTATGGCACAGATACGCAGTATTTT	CASSLGYGTDTQYF
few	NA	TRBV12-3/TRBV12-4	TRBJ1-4	TGTGCCAGCAGTGACCTCCGTGGGGCCGGTAATGAAAAACTGTTTTTT	CASSDLRGAGNEKLFF
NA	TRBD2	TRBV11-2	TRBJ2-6	TGTGCCAGCAACCCGTTCGGGGGGGGCCCCTCTGGGGCCAACGGCCTGACTTTC	CASNPFGGGPSGANGLTF
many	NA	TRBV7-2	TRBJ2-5	TGTGCCAGCAGCCGACTTTGGATGGGGGAACAAGAGACCCAGTACTTC	CASSRLWMGEQETQYF
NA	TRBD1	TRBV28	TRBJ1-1	TGTGCCAGCGGACCAGGGGGCACTGAAGCTTTCTTT	CASGPGGTEAFF
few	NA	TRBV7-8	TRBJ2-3	TGTGCCAGCAGCTTAGCCCGAACGCAGTATTTT	CASSLARTQYF
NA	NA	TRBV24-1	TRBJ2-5	TGTGCCACCAGTGATGTAGGGATCCAAGAGACCCAGTACTTC	CATSDVGIQETQYF
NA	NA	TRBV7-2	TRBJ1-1	TGTGCCAGCAGCTCCGGCTGGGGGGTGAACACTGAAGCTTTCTTT	CASSSGWGVNTEAFF
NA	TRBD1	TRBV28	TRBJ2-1	TGTGCCAGCAGTGGGGGACAGGGCGTTTTCTACAATGAGCAGTTCTTC	CASSGGQGVFYNEQFF
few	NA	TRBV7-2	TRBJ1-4	TGTGCCAGCAGCTTAGCGCTGGTGCGAGGGGAAAAACTGTTTTTT	CASSLALVRGEKLFF
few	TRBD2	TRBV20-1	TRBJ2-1	TGCAGTGCTAGTGGAACTAGCGAAAATGAGCAGTTCTTC	CSASGTSENEQFF
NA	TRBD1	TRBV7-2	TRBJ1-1	TGTGCCAGCAGCCCGCGGGACAGGCGACCAATGAACACTGAAGCTTTCTTT	CASSPRDRRPMNTEAFF
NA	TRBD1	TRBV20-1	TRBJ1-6	TGCAGTGCTAGAGGGGGACAGGGGGGCTCACCCCTCCACTTT	CSARGGQGGSPLHF
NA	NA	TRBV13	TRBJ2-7	TGTGCCAGCAGCCTAGGGGGACCCGAAAAAGAGTACGAGCAGTACTTC	CASSLGGPEKEYEQYF
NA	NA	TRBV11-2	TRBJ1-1	TGTGCCAGCAGCGTCGACCGCGGCGGTATGAACACTGAAGCTTTCTTT	CASSVDRGGMNTEAFF
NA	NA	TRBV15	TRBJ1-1	TGTGCCACCAGCAAGGAGGGGGGAGGAGGAACTGAAGCTTTCTTT	CATSKEGGGGTEAFF
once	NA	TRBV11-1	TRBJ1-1	TGTGCCAGCAGCTTAGGTCGTCGGGACACTGAAGCTTTCTTT	CASSLGRRDTEAFF
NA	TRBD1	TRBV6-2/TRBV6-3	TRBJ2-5	TGTGCCAGCACTCAAAGAGGACAGGGGCCGCGTGGGGAGACCCAGTACTTC	CASTQRGQGPRGETQYF
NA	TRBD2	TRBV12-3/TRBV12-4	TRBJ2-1	TGTGCCAGCAGTTTAGGTGGTGGCGGGGGGGCCCCGCAGTTCTTC	CASSLGGGGGAPQFF
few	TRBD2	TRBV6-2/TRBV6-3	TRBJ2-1	TGTGCCAGCAGTTCGAGCGGGGGGGCGTTCGATGAGCAGTTCTTC	CASSSSGGAFDEQFF
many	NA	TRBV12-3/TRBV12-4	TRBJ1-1	TGTGCCAGCTCCCTGGGCAGGTTCGAGGCTGAAGCTTTCTTT	CASSLGRFEAEAFF
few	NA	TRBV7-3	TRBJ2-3	TGTGCCAGCAGCCTATACACCGGAATCACAGATACGCAGTATTTT	CASSLYTGITDTQYF
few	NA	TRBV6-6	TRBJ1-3	TGTGCCAGCAACCCGACCGGGCTAGGCTCTGGAAACACCATATATTTT	CASNPTGLGSGNTIYF
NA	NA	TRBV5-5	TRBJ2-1	TGTGCCAGCAGCTTGGACGGGGGAAATGAGCAGTTCTTC	CASSLDGGNEQFF
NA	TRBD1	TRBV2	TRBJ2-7	TGTGCCAGCAGTGAGTTAGGGACAGGCTCCTACGAGCAGTACTTC	CASSELGTGSYEQYF
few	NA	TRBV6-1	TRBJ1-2	TGTGCCAGCAGTGAGAACCCGGGACAAAGCAACTATGGCTACACCTTC	CASSENPGQSNYGYTF
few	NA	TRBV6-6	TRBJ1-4	TGTGCCAGTTACTCGGACGGATTGTTTTTT	CASYSDGLFF
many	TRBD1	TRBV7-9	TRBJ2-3	TGTGCCAGCAGCCCCGGACAGGGGGTTTATATAGATACGCAGTATTTT	CASSPGQGVYIDTQYF
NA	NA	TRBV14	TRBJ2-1	TGTGCCAGCAGCCAAGGCGGGGAGTACAATGAGCAGTTCTTC	CASSQGGEYNEQFF